The 8 T cell receptor beta chains listed next were all sequenced from one sample in a study of T-cell memory formation after mild COVID-19. TCRdb processed the 5' RACE reads anew with MiXCR; each CDR3 protein has one entry. The repertoire holds 170,000 or so distinct CDR3 sequences, with 31% as singletons. The sample comprised PBMCs or a T cell subset sorted from them (not recorded which). The receptors shown here come from an adult woman who had mild COVID-19 (a few samples of this study predate the infection). Cell type and time point are not known.

The chain uses TRBV24-1 and TRBJ2-3; 10 nucleotides agree with TRBD2. V dropped 4 bases and J dropped 2; count of bases not matched to a gene: 8. The CDR3 contains 17 residues. In germline, CDR1 is KGHDR, CDR2 SFDVKD. The CDR3: CATSDRPSGSPTDTQYF. DNA of the CDR3: TGTGCCACCAGTGACCGTCCTAGCGGGAGCCCCACAGATACGCAGTATTTT.

This clonotype was counted between two and nine times. V and J are TRBV5-6 and TRBJ1-5; D is perhaps TRBD1 (5 bases). Germline V gene lookup returns CDR1 SGHDT and CDR2 YYEEEE. The V end lost 4 bases, the J end lost 0 bases, and 26 bases lay between the germline ends. The CDR3 is 20 amino acids. The CDR3 reads CASSPPSRSGTPDSNQPQHF. The CDR3 coding sequence is TGTGCCAGCAGCCCCCCCAGTCGCTCCGGGACCCCCGATAGCAATCAGCCCCAGCATTTT.

The chain recombines TRBV4-2 with TRBJ1-2; 7 nucleotides match TRBD1. Germline CDR1 LGHNA, CDR2 YNFKEQ. This CDR3 is built from 14 residues. V lost 1 base, J lost 8 bases, and 7 bases stayed unmatched. The DNA of the CDR3 is TGTGCCAGCAGCCAAGGTCCCGACAGGGACGGCTACACCTTC. The encoded protein is CASSQGPDRDGYTF.

The chain combines TRBV10-3 with TRBJ1-1, with D unresolved. Per the germline V gene, CDR1 is ENHRY and CDR2 is SYGVKD. V lost 0 bases and J lost 6, with 14 bases in between. The CDR3 has 15 residues. The CDR3 here is CAISESMPGWAEAFF. Here the CDR3 DNA reads TGTGCCATCAGTGAGTCGATGCCGGGTTGGGCTGAAGCTTTCTTT.

This chain links TRBV9 with TRBJ2-7; 7 nucleotides agree with TRBD1. The CDR3 is 15 amino acids. Trimming removed 0 bases from V and 7 bases from J; junction bases left unmatched: 10. The germline V gene encodes CDR1 SGDLS and CDR2 YYNGEE. CDR3 DNA: TGTGCCAGCAGCGTAGGACTGACAGGGCAGTTGGAGCAGTACTTC. It specifies CASSVGLTGQLEQYF.

This rearrangement joins TRBV25-1 to TRBJ2-7; no definite D call. The germline V gene encodes CDR1 MGHDK and CDR2 SYGVNS. Between the trimmed V and J ends, which lost 7 bases and 5 bases, there was a span of 12 bases. This CDR3 has 12 residues. CDR3 region: CASTETGDEQYF. CDR3 nucleotides: TGTGCCAGCACCGAGACTGGGGACGAGCAGTACTTC.

V gene TRBV20-1 combines with J gene TRBJ2-7, with D uncertain. V lost 3 bases and J 3 bases, leaving 6 bases between the germline ends. From germline, CDR1 is DFQATT and CDR2 SNEGSKA (reference sequence). This CDR3 region has 11 residues. CDR3: CSASLRYEQYF. Here the CDR3 DNA reads TGCAGTGCTAGCCTCCGCTACGAGCAGTACTTC.

The chain uses TRBV24-1 and TRBJ2-7; TRBD1 agrees at 7 bases. V lost 10 bases, J lost 2 bases, and 4 bases stayed unmatched. Germline V gene data show CDR1 as KGHDR and CDR2 as SFDVKD. The CDR3 contains 12 residues. CDR3 loop: CATMGQTYEQYF. The DNA for the CDR3 is TGTGCCACGATGGGACAGACCTACGAGCAGTACTTC.